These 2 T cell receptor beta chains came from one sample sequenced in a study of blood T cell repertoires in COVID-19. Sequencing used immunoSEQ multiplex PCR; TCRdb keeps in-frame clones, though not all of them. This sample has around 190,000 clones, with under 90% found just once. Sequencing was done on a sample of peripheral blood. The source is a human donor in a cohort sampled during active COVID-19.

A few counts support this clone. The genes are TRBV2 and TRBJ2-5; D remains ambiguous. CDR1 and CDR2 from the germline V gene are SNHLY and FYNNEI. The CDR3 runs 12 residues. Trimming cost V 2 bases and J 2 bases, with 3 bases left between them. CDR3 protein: CASSEQQETQYF. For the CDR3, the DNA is TGTGCCAGCAGTGAACAGCAAGAGACCCAGTACTTC.

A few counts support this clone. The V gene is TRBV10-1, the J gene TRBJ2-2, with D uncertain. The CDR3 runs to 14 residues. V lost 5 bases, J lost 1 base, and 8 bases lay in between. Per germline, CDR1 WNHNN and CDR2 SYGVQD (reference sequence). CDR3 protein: CASSRSGNTGELFF. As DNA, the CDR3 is TGCGCCAGCAGTAGATCAGGGAACACCGGGGAGCTGTTTTTT.